This T cell receptor (beta chain) stems from a study of T cells in Graves' hyperthyroidism and ophthalmopathy. Looking at the study overall: Peripheral blood samples were taken at initial diagnosis, prior to any treatment.

The germline V gene has CDR1 LGHDT and CDR2 YNNKEL (reference sequence). This CDR3 spans 13 amino acids. V gave up 0 bases and J gave up 7 bases, with 7 bases separating them. The sample, blood from the first hyperthyroidism diagnosis, precedes any ophthalmopathy symptoms. Amplification of TCR beta CDR3 regions used RNA as the template. A set of HTBI primers served as the primers for a first-round RT-PCR of the TCR CDR3. One entry per CDR3 protein results from TCRdb running MiXCR on the multiplex PCR reads. Here the sample spans 280,000 or so distinct CDR3 sequences, 13% to 15% being singletons. Ten or more counts support this clonotype.

The TCR sequence derives from a woman aged 50 to 60 with Graves' hyperthyroidism that later progressed to Graves' ophthalmopathy. V and J are TRBV3-1 and TRBJ1-5; D gene uncertain. The sequencing input was blood. CDR3 nucleotide sequence: TGTGCCAGCAGCCAAGATAGGGCCCAGCCCCAGCATTTT. This encodes CASSQDRAQPQHF.